The 29 T cell receptor beta chains below all came from one sample that was sequenced in a study of Ad26.COV2.S vaccination and SARS-CoV-2 variants. Treatment meaning: 15 to 20 received Ad26.COV2.S at low or high dose, single or two shots; about 5 received placebo; per-sample allocation not given. Samples came from day 63 after the first vaccine or placebo injection. The protocol was immunoSEQ multiplex PCR, while the TCRdb copy is restricted to in-frame clones and leaves out a portion. The table includes 380,000 or so clones, about four fifths detected once. Sequenced here: peripheral blood, sampled in a trial of Ad26.COV2.S vaccine versus placebo. Every receptor here comes from a person between 18 and 65 years old who received the Ad26.COV2.S COVID-19 vaccine or a placebo.

The chain has TRBV18 and TRBJ1-1; D possibly corresponds to TRBD1 (5 bases). CDR1 is KGHSH and CDR2 is LQKENI in the germline V gene. V was trimmed by 4 bases and J by 1 base, leaving 10 bases between them. The CDR3 loop spans 14 amino acids. CDR3 protein: CASSLSRGNTEAFF. DNA of the CDR3: TGTGCCAGCTCACTCTCTAGGGGGAACACTGAAGCTTTCTTT.

J is TRBJ2-2 and V is TRBV10-1, with 9 bases fitting TRBD2. With 4 bases clipped from V and 7 bases from J, the junction kept 10 bases outside the gene matches. Per the germline V gene, CDR1 is WNHNN and CDR2 is SYGVQD (reference sequence). The CDR3 loop spans 16 amino acids. CDR3 sequence: CASSGAPGLAGGELFF. CDR3 nucleotides: TGCGCCAGCAGTGGGGCCCCGGGACTAGCTGGCGGGGAGCTGTTTTTT.

The chain carries TRBV2 and TRBJ2-2, with TRBD1 matching 7 bases. The CDR3 runs 14 residues. Germline V gives CDR1 SNHLY, CDR2 FYNNEI. Losses at the gene ends were 5 bases for V and 1 base for J; bases not matched to a gene: 1. The CDR3 nucleotides are TGTGCCAGCAGTCGACAGGGGAACACCGGGGAGCTGTTTTTT. Translating it yields CASSRQGNTGELFF.

V usage is TRBV10-3 and J usage is TRBJ2-3, with D perhaps TRBD1 (5 bases). V was trimmed by 4 bases and J by 5 bases, leaving 13 bases between them. The CDR3 length is 14 residues. Germline CDR1 and CDR2: ENHRY and SYGVKD. The CDR3 coding sequence is TGTGCCATCAGTGGACTCCTTAGGGGAGATACGCAGTATTTT. Protein sequence: CAISGLLRGDTQYF.

This clone was seen many times. The chain uses TRBV5-5 and TRBJ2-7; weak D call: TRBD1 (6 bases). Deletions cut 3 bases from V and 2 bases from J, with 15 bases between. This CDR3 has 15 residues. Germline V gives CDR1 SGHKS, CDR2 YYEKEE (reference sequence). CDR3 nucleotides: TGTGCCAGCAGCTCGGCAGGGGACCGCGCCTACGAGCAGTACTTC. This translates into CASSSAGDRAYEQYF.

This clone has only a few counts. In the same sample, other DNA sequences code for this CDR3. The genes are TRBV6-5 and TRBJ1-1; D not certain. The CDR3 has 11 amino acids. Germline CDR1 reads MNHEY; CDR2 reads SVGAGI. Trimming pared 6 bases from V and 1 base from J, leaving 3 bases between. The CDR3 here is CASRGNTEAFF. CDR3 DNA sequence: TGTGCCAGCAGAGGGAACACTGAAGCTTTCTTT.

This clone came up a few times. V and J are TRBV9 and TRBJ2-1; 10 bases are shared with TRBD2. V was clipped by 4 bases and J by 5 bases; unmatched bases: 6. CDR3 length: 15 residues. CDR1 and CDR2 (germline): SGDLS, YYNGEE. DNA of the CDR3: TGTGCCAGCAGCATCCCTAGCGGGGGTAACAATGAGCAGTTCTTC. Translated: CASSIPSGGNNEQFF.

V gene TRBV7-9 combines with J gene TRBJ2-4; perhaps D is TRBD1 or TRBD2 (6 bases each). There are 12 residues in the CDR3. The germline V and J ends were trimmed by 6 bases and 15 bases, with 18 bases remaining between them. Germline CDR1 and CDR2: SEHNR and FQNEAQ (reference sequence). CDR3 DNA sequence: TGTGCCAGCAGTTCGGGACCACGGGGGCGGTACTTC. Encoded protein: CASSSGPRGRYF.

This clone has a single count. The chain employs TRBV10-3 and TRBJ1-4; 7 bases are a match to TRBD1. The CDR3 has 13 residues. Trimming removed 11 bases from V and 5 bases from J; junction bases left unmatched: 8. Germline V CDR1 and CDR2: ENHRY, SYGVKD. The CDR3 is CAAHRDSNEKLFF. The CDR3 DNA is TGTGCCGCCCACCGGGACAGCAATGAAAAACTGTTTTTT.

The V call is TRBV2, the J call TRBJ2-3; 11 nucleotides line up with TRBD1. J was trimmed by 4 bases and V by 7 bases; bases with no gene match: 1. This CDR3 is 13 amino acids long. The germline V gene encodes CDR1 SNHLY and CDR2 FYNNEI. In DNA, the CDR3 is TGTGCCAGCACGGGACAGGGGGCAGATACGCAGTATTTT. This translates into CASTGQGADTQYF. Supplemented by reference TRBV2 and TRBJ2-3, the full variable domain reads EPEVTQTPSHQVTQMGQEVILRCVPISNHLYFYWYRQILGQKVEFLVSFYNNEISEKSEIFDDQFSVERPDGSNFTLKIRSTKLEDSAMYFCASTGQGADTQYFGPGTRLTVL.

This clone came up a few times. The chain has TRBV6-2 or TRBV6-3 and TRBJ1-3; 7 bases fit TRBD1. Germline V lookup: CDR1 MNHEY, CDR2 SVGEGT. The CDR3 consists of 14 residues. J lost 1 base, V lost 6 bases, and 3 bases had no gene match. As DNA, the CDR3 is TGTGCCAGCAGATACAGGGGATCTGGAAACACCATATATTTT. Amino acid sequence: CASRYRGSGNTIYF.

The chain carries TRBV15 and TRBJ1-2; TRBD1 agrees at 11 bases. The germline CDR1 and CDR2 sequences are LNHNV and YYDKDF (reference sequence). This CDR3 region has 15 residues. J gave up 4 bases and V 6 bases, and 7 bases lay outside the gene matches. The CDR3 bases are TGTGCCACCAGTAGGACAGGGGGCGAAATCTATGGCTACACCTTC. Translated: CATSRTGGEIYGYTF.

This clone came up once. The V gene is TRBV7-9, the J gene TRBJ1-1, with D perhaps matching TRBD1 (5 bases). The CDR3 runs 14 residues. Germline V gene lookup returns CDR1 SEHNR and CDR2 FQNEAQ (reference sequence). The germline V and J ends were trimmed by 6 bases and 1 base, with 12 bases remaining between them. CDR3: CASSETAPNTEAFF. The DNA of the CDR3 is TGTGCCAGCAGTGAGACAGCGCCGAACACTGAAGCTTTCTTT.

J is TRBJ1-2 and V is TRBV27; no reliable D call. CDR1 and CDR2 from the germline V gene are MNHEY and SMNVEV (reference sequence). The CDR3 length is 14 residues. V lost 6 bases, J lost 6 bases, and 17 bases lay in between. CDR3 region: CASSSSLSGHGYTF. DNA for the CDR3: TGTGCCAGCAGCTCTAGCCTCTCTGGTCATGGCTACACCTTC.

The chain uses TRBV12-3 or TRBV12-4 and TRBJ2-1; no definite D call. This CDR3 is built from 11 residues. Trimming pared 3 bases from V and 8 bases from J, leaving 5 bases between. The CDR3 region is CASSFEHEQFF. DNA of the CDR3: TGTGCCAGCAGTTTTGAGCATGAGCAGTTCTTC.

The chain couples TRBV6-2 or TRBV6-3 to TRBJ1-1; D may be TRBD1 (5 bases). CDR1 and CDR2 from the germline V gene are MNHEY and SVGEGT. The CDR3 loop spans 17 amino acids. The V and J ends lost 5 bases and 0 bases respectively, with 19 bases between them. CDR3 nucleotides: TGTGCCAGCAGTCTAGCCAGGGTGAAGGGCCTGAACACTGAAGCTTTCTTT. This sequence encodes CASSLARVKGLNTEAFF.

V and J are TRBV9 and TRBJ1-1; no reliable D call. Looked up from germline, CDR1 is SGDLS and CDR2 is YYNGEE. This CDR3 is built from 12 residues. The V end was cut by 4 bases, the J end by 8 bases, with 12 bases between. CDR3 nucleotides: TGTGCCAGCAGCCCCGTGGTGGCGGAAGCTTTCTTT. Residues: CASSPVVAEAFF.

The rearrangement links TRBV27 to TRBJ2-7; D is ambiguous. Germline CDR1 is MNHEY and CDR2 is SMNVEV (reference sequence). V was clipped by 0 bases and J by 4 bases, with 13 bases between them. The CDR3 loop spans 15 amino acids. CDR3 protein: CASSLSSVWEYEQYF. The CDR3 coding sequence is TGTGCCAGCAGTTTATCCAGTGTTTGGGAATACGAGCAGTACTTC.

The gene calls are TRBV21-1 and TRBJ1-2; TRBD1, as called in the table, went unchecked against the DNA. TRBV21-1 is an annotated pseudogene. This CDR3 comprises 17 residues. The CDR3 nucleotides are TGTGCCAGCAGCAAGAGCGTGGATGAGGGGGCGAGATATGGCTACACCTTC. It yields the protein CASSKSVDEGARYGYTF.

V is TRBV3-1 (or the pseudogene TRBV3-2) and J is TRBJ1-1; D may be TRBD1 (5 bases). V lost 2 bases, J lost 5 bases, and 12 bases lay in between. CDR1 is LGHDT and CDR2 is YNNKEL in the germline V gene (reference sequence). The CDR3 has 14 amino acids. CDR3 nucleotides: TGTGCCAGCAGCCAATTTCAGGGAGAGACTGAAGCTTTCTTT. It specifies CASSQFQGETEAFF.

The V gene is TRBV4-1, the J gene TRBJ2-3; unclear D gene. Looked up from germline, CDR1 is MGHRA and CDR2 is YSYEKL. V was clipped by 0 bases and J by 0 bases, with 10 bases between them. This CDR3 comprises 16 residues. The CDR3 DNA sequence: TGCGCCAGCAGCCAAGATTTTGTCGCTAGCACAGATACGCAGTATTTT. Translated: CASSQDFVASTDTQYF.

V usage is TRBV4-2 and J usage is TRBJ2-7; the D gene is possibly TRBD2 (6 bases). This CDR3 is 15 amino acids long. V lost 0 bases and J lost 6, with 15 bases in between. In germline, CDR1 is LGHNA, CDR2 YNFKEQ. The CDR3 protein is CASSQEGGQSREQYF. CDR3 nucleotides: TGTGCCAGCAGCCAAGAGGGGGGTCAGTCCCGCGAGCAGTACTTC.

The genes are TRBV6-5 and TRBJ2-1; D is perhaps TRBD1 or TRBD2 (6 bases each). The germline V gene has CDR1 MNHEY and CDR2 SVGAGI. This CDR3 spans 15 amino acids. Trimming removed 0 bases at V and 9 bases at J, with 15 bases between. DNA for the CDR3: TGTGCCAGCAGTTACTCGACTCAGGGGAGGCGTGAGCAGTTCTTC. It specifies CASSYSTQGRREQFF.

The sample holds one count of this clone. V usage is TRBV7-2 and J usage is TRBJ1-2; possibly TRBD1 for D (6 bases). In germline, CDR1 is SGHTA, CDR2 FQGNSA. Trimming shortened V by 11 bases and J by 4 bases, and 17 bases separated the two germline ends. CDR3 length: 13 residues. CDR3 protein: CARGGTAIYGYTF. The CDR3 DNA sequence: TGTGCCCGAGGGGGGACCGCGATCTATGGCTACACCTTC.

On this clone itself: Other DNA sequences in the same sample also yield this CDR3. The CDR3 nucleotides read TGTGCCAGCAGTTACTCGGCGGGAGGCACAGATACGCAGTATTTT. Translating it yields CASSYSAGGTDTQYF. The chain has TRBV6-5 and TRBJ2-3; 7 bases align to TRBD2. The CDR3 extends over 15 amino acids. V dropped 0 bases and J dropped 1; count of bases not matched to a gene: 1. The germline gives CDR1 MNHEY, CDR2 SVGAGI.

A single count supports this clone. CDR3 sequence (DNA): TGCGCCAGCAGCTTGGAGTTTTTGAGTTCAGATACGCAGTATTTT. Its translation: CASSLEFLSSDTQYF. V gene TRBV5-1 combines with J gene TRBJ2-3; D is uncertain. Germline V gene lookup returns CDR1 SGHRS and CDR2 YFSETQ. This CDR3 has 15 amino acids. Trimming cost V 0 bases and J 4 bases, with 12 bases left between them.

V usage is TRBV27 and J usage is TRBJ1-1; D remains ambiguous. This CDR3 spans 13 amino acids. Trimming removed 6 bases from V and 0 bases from J, with 8 bases in between. Looked up from germline, CDR1 is MNHEY and CDR2 is SMNVEV (reference sequence). The chain's CDR3 is CASRVTVNTEAFF. Here the CDR3 DNA reads TGTGCCAGCAGGGTAACAGTGAACACTGAAGCTTTCTTT.

V gene TRBV7-3 combines with J gene TRBJ1-2; no definite D call. Germline loops: CDR1 SGHTA, CDR2 FQGTGA. V shed 5 bases and J shed 8 bases, with 18 bases lying between them. The CDR3 extends over 14 amino acids. The CDR3 is CASSASGVGSGYTF. The CDR3 DNA reads as TGTGCCAGCAGCGCCTCAGGAGTAGGAAGCGGCTACACCTTC.

This chain uses TRBV18 with TRBJ2-3; the D gene is possibly TRBD2 (5 bases). V was pared by 2 bases and J by 1 base, with 7 bases between. There are 14 residues in the CDR3. The germline V gene has CDR1 KGHSH and CDR2 LQKENI. This CDR3 reads CASSPFGGTDTQYF. DNA of the CDR3: TGTGCCAGCTCACCATTCGGGGGCACAGATACGCAGTATTTT.